This passage covers 6 T cell receptor beta chains from one sample sequenced in a study of molecular identifiers for immune sequencing clone quantification. TCRdb itself ran the PCR reads through MiXCR, one entry per CDR3 protein. Among over 50,000 distinct CDR3 sequences listed, roughly 38% were seen once. The specimen was naive CD8+ T cells from blood, with Jurkat cell RNA spiked in. Subset of the sample: FACS-sorted CD8+CD4-CCR7+CD45RA+ naive T cells. All receptors come from a human donor in good health. Some libraries in this study had Jurkat cell RNA spiked in.

This clonotype appeared once. With a much larger clone just one base away, this may be a read error. The chain joins TRBV12-3 or TRBV12-4 to TRBJ1-5; TRBD1 matches 8 bases. The length of the CDR3 is 14 residues. Here the CDR3 DNA reads TGTGCCAGCAGACAGGGGGGTAGCAAACAGCCCCAGCATTTT. It translates to CASRQGGSKQPQHF.

This clonotype has just a few counts. This chain connects TRBV6-5 to TRBJ2-1; D may be TRBD1 (5 bases). The CDR3 contains 15 residues. V was shortened by 8 bases and J by 5 bases, with 19 bases between the two germline ends. Germline V gives CDR1 MNHEY, CDR2 SVGAGI. The CDR3 reads CASARLGRTDNEQFF. DNA of the CDR3: TGTGCCAGCGCCAGATTGGGGCGGACCGACAATGAGCAGTTCTTC.

As regards this clonotype: This could be a read error, since a much larger clone is one nucleotide away. The chain carries TRBV9 and TRBJ2-5; no clear D gene. This CDR3 region has 13 residues. Germline V gene lookup returns CDR1 SGDLS and CDR2 YYNGEE. This CDR3 reads CASRSGTQEAQYF. The DNA for the CDR3 is TGTGCCAGCAGATCCGGAACACAAGAGGCCCAGTACTTC. Drawing the rest from reference TRBV9 and TRBJ2-5, the complete variable domain is DSGVTQTPKHLITATGQRVTLRCSPRSGDLSVYWYQQSLDQGLQFLIQYYNGEERAKGNILERFSAQQFPDLHSELNLSSLELGDSALYFCASRSGTQEAQYFGPGTRLLVL.

In regard to this clonotype: This may be a read error, as it is one base from a much larger clone. The chain employs TRBV7-3 and TRBJ2-1; 7 bases match TRBD2. CDR3 size: 16 residues. Germline assignment: CDR1 SGHTA and CDR2 FQGTGA. The CDR3 DNA follows: TGTGCCAACAGCTTAAAGGTGACTAGCTTTACCAATGAGCAGTTCTTC. It codes for CANSLKVTSFTNEQFF.

The table lists this clonotype with a few counts. The chain carries TRBV7-9 and TRBJ2-7; D is undetermined. Trimming removed 9 bases from V and 3 bases from J, with 9 bases in between. In germline, CDR1 is SEHNR, CDR2 FQNEAQ (reference sequence). The CDR3 contains 11 residues. The CDR3 loop reads CASGGYYEQYF. The CDR3 coding sequence is TGTGCCAGTGGTGGCTACTACGAGCAGTACTTC.

The chain carries TRBV27 and TRBJ2-1; D is ambiguous. The V and J ends lost 6 bases and 0 bases respectively, with 9 bases between them. Germline assignment: CDR1 MNHEY and CDR2 SMNVEV (reference sequence). The CDR3 is 14 residues long. CDR3 amino acids: CASSPLGSYNEQFF. The CDR3 DNA reads TGTGCCAGCAGCCCGTTGGGCTCCTACAATGAGCAGTTCTTC.